This T cell receptor beta chain was retrieved from a study of cytomegalovirus exposure and HLA in healthy donors. The CDR3 consists of 16 residues. Germline CDR1 SGDLS, CDR2 YYNGEE. Trimming stripped 0 bases from V and 8 bases from J, with 20 bases between. 13 Jbeta primers and 60 Vbeta primers were used for the PCR. Data came from immunoSEQ multiplex PCR; TCRdb stores just in-frame clones and leaves some out. The sample records roughly 150,000 clones, approximately 82% being singletons. With respect to this clone: Its antigen is still unknown.

General study findings and limits: Among the most significant clusters, several appeared linked to common viral pathogens in a later analysis. CMV serostatus stood as the only immune exposure information on hand. When a later analysis was performed, an Asian-associated ancestry cluster reportedly had fewer N-insertions than the roughly 670-donor mean. In an earlier analysis, in 540 or so donors, most V segments appeared productive either ~90% or ~30% of the time.

The sequenced sample consisted of PBMCs. This TCR derives from a man aged 18 to 29 in good health and CMV-seropositive. The rearrangement joins TRBV9 to TRBJ1-2, with a weak D call TRBD1 (6 bases). The CDR3 coding sequence is TGTGCCAGCAGCGTAGAGCCTGGGACACCGACGGGAGGCTACACCTTC. It translates to CASSVEPGTPTGGYTF.